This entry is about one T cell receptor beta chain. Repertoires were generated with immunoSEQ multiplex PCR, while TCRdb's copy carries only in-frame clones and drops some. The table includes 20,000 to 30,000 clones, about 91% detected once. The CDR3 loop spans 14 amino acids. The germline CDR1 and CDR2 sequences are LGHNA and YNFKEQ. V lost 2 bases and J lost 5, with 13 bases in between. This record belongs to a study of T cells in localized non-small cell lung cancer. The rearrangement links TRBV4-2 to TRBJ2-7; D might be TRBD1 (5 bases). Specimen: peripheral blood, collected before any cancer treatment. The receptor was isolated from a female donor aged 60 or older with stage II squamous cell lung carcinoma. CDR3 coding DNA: TGTGCCAGCAGCCAAAACCCAGGGTTCAACGAGCAGTACTTC. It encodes CASSQNPGFNEQYF.